This T cell receptor beta chain was recovered during a study of metastatic and nonmetastatic thyroid tumors. Across the whole study: Malignant thyroid and benign thyroid patients provided blood and tumor or nodule tissue whose repertoires were compared.

Each patient went into thyroid surgery without having received any treatment. How the authors handled the data: In papillary thyroid cancer, a distant-metastasis classifier was built using CDR3 differences across clinicopathological groups. Using MiXCR, TCRdb reanalyzed the PCR reads. The V and J calls and clone size come from TCRdb's table, not from the authors' own analysis. Of around 26,000 clones listed, roughly 4% are singletons. Germline V gene sequence: CDR1 GTSNPN, CDR2 SVGIG (reference sequence). The trim removed 5 bases at V and 2 bases at J, leaving 6 bases unmatched. The CDR3 sequence is 14 residues long.

The receptor comes from a male donor with papillary thyroid cancer or a benign thyroid nodule (not recorded which). Some clones in this sample may be carry-over from other donors' samples. The specimen sequenced was blood. The chain joins TRBV30 to TRBJ1-3; 7 bases match TRBD1. The CDR3 reads CAWETGLAGNTIYF. CDR3 in DNA: TGTGCCTGGGAGACAGGGTTGGCTGGAAACACCATATATTTT. Combining the CDR3 with reference TRBV30 and TRBJ1-3 gives the whole variable domain SQTIHQWPATLVQPVGSPLSLECTVEGTSNPNLYWYRQAAGRGLQLLFYSVGIGQISSEVPQNLSASRPQDRQFILSSKKLLLSDSGFYLCAWETGLAGNTIYFGEGSWLTVV.